The T cell receptor (beta chain) described here comes from a study of identical twins. This clonotype has more than one count but fewer than ten. There are 15 residues in the CDR3. Germline assignment: CDR1 LGHNA and CDR2 YNFKEQ. V lost 1 base and J lost 1, with 11 bases in between. A universal primer site was added by template switching, and unique molecular identifiers were carried by the cDNA. TCRdb independently ran MiXCR on the 5' RACE reads; one entry per CDR3 protein. Counted here are approximately 1.8 million distinct CDR3 sequences, about 32% occurring once; the ten biggest clones make up about 0.25%.

The V gene is TRBV4-2, the J gene TRBJ2-7; D may match TRBD1 or TRBD2 (5 bases each). This sequence originates from a newborn girl in good health. Sequenced material: cord blood. The CDR3 coding sequence is TGTGCCAGCAGCCAAGGGGGGACGAATTCCTACGAGCAGTACTTC. Amino acid sequence: CASSQGGTNSYEQYF.